The TCR beta chain under discussion was sequenced for a study of identical twins. This clonotype came up a few times. As yet, its antigen is unknown. One entry per CDR3 protein results from TCRdb running MiXCR on the 5' RACE reads. The sample includes around 300,000 distinct CDR3 sequences, about 8% of them seen just once. The study's findings and limits: It was out-of-frame TCR alpha sharing in monozygotic twins that models underestimated.

The V end lost 4 bases, the J end lost 1 base, and 25 bases lay between the germline ends. Per germline, CDR1 SGDLS and CDR2 YYNGEE. The CDR3 length is 19 residues. Separately, the same data were catalogued under a study of yellow fever vaccine responses in identical twins.

This sequence was found in a woman aged 18-29 years in good health. The V gene is TRBV9, the J gene TRBJ2-3; D unresolved. Sequenced sample: memory (CD45RO+) T cells sorted from blood. CDR3 nucleotides: TGTGCCAGCAGCCCGGGTCGTCGGGTTCCGAGCCAACGCACAGATACGCAGTATTTT. Protein sequence: CASSPGRRVPSQRTDTQYF.